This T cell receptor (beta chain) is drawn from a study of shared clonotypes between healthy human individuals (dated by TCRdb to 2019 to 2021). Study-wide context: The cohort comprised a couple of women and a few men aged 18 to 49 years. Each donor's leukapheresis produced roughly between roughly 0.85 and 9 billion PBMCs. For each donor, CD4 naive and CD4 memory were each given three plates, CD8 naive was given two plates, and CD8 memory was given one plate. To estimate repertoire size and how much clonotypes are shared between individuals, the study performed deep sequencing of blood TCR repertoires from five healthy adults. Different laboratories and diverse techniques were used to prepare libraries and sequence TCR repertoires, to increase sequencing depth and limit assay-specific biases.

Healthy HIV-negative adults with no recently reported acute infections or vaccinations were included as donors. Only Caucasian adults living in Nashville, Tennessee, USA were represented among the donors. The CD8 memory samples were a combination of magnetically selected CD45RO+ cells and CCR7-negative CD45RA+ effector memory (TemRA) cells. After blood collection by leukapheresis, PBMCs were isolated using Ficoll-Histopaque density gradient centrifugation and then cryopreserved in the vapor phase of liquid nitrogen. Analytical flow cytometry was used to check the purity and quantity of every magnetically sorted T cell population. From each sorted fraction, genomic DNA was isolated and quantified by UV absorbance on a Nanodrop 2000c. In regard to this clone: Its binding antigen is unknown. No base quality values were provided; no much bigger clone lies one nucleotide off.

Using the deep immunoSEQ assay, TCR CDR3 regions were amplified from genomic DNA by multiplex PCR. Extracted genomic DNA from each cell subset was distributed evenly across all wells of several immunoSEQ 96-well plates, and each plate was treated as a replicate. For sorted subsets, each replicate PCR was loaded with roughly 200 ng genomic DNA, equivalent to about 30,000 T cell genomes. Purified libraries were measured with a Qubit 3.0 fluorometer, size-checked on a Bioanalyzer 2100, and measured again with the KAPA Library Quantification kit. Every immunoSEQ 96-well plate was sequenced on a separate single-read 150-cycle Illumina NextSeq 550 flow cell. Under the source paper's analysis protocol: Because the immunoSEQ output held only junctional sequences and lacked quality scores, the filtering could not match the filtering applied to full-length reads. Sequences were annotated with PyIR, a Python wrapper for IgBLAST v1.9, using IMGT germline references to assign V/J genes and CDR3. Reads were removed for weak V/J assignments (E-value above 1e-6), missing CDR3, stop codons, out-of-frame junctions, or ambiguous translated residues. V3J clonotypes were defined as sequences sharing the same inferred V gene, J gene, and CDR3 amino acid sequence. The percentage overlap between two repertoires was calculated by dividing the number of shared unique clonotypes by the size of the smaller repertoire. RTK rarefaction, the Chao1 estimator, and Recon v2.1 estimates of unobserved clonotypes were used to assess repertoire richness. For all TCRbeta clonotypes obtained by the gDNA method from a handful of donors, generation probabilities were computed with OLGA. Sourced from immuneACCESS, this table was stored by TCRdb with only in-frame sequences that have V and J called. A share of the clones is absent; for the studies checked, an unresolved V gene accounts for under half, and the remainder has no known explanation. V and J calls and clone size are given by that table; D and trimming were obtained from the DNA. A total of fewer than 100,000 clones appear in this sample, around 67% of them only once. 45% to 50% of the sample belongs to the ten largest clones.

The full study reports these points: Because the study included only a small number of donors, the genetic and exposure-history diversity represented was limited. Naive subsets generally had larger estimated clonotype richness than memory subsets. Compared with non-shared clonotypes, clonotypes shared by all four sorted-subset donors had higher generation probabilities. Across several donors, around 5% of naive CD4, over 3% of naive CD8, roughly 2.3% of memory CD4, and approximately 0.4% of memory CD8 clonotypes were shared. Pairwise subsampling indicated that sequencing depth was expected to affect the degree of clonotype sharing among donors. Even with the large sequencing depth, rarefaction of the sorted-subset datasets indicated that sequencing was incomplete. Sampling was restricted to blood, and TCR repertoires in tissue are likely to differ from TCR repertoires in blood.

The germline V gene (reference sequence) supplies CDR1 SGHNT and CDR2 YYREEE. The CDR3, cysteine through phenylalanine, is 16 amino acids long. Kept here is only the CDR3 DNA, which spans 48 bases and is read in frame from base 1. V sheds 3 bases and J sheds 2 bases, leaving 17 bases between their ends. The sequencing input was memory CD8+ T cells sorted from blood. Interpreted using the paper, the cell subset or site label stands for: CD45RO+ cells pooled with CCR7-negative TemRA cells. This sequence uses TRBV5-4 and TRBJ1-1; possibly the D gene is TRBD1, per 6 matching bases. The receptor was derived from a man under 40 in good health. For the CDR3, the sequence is CASSSRRGGGNTEAFF. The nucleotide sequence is TGTGCCAGCAGCTCAAGACGGGGAGGGGGAAACACTGAAGCTTTCTTT.